This TCR beta chain stems from a study of OX40 agonist ivuxolimab in advanced cancers. Study in general: Dose-escalation subjects each had hepatocellular carcinoma, melanoma, renal cell or head and neck cancer. Patients with prior anti-PD-1, anti-PD-L1 or anti-CTLA-4 therapy were eligible; approximately 40% had some. General study results and limits: Which antigen the expanded peripheral T cells recognized is unknown.

On this clone: Antigen specificity is unknown.

The CDR3 extends over 15 amino acids. V lost 0 bases and J lost 0, with 7 bases in between. Germline V lookup: CDR1 SGDLS, CDR2 YYNGEE. Using immunoSEQ multiplex PCR, the repertoire was profiled, and TCRdb retains in-frame clones only, with some absent. The sample gives tens of thousands of clones, just under 85% of which show up once; more than 2.5% is in the top ten. The V and J genes are TRBV9 and TRBJ1-3; D is ambiguous. The specimen comprised CD4+ or CD8+ T cells sorted from blood, sampled in a trial of the OX40 agonist ivuxolimab. This sequence was found in an adult with an advanced solid tumor such as melanoma, head and neck, liver or kidney cancer. The chain's CDR3 is CASSVAADSGNTIYF. The CDR3 DNA reads TGTGCCAGCAGCGTAGCGGCAGACTCTGGAAACACCATATATTTT.